This T cell receptor beta chain stems from a study of blood T cell repertoires in COVID-19. At the level of the study: Researchers got acute and convalescent COVID-19 samples from the United States, Italy and Spain. T cells, B-cell-depleted T cells, or PBMCs provided the cDNA or gDNA that served as material.

Original processing notes: Estimation of nucleated cell counts relied on the amplification of reference gene primers. Repertoires were generated with immunoSEQ multiplex PCR, while TCRdb's copy carries only in-frame clones and drops some. That table furnishes V, J and clone size, whereas the DNA furnished D and trimming. The sample lists a few hundred thousand clones; roughly 90% were seen once. The receptor was isolated from a woman aged 40 to 55 who had recovered from COVID-19. The sequenced sample consisted of peripheral blood.

This CDR3 is CASSPTTRSISGELFF. CDR3 coding DNA: TGTGCCAGCAGCCCTACGACTAGGAGTATATCCGGGGAGCTGTTTTTT. The chain employs TRBV3-1 (or the pseudogene TRBV3-2) and TRBJ2-2; a possible D gene is TRBD2 (6 bases). Germline assignment: CDR1 LGHDT and CDR2 YNNKEL (reference sequence). Trimming pared 4 bases from V and 6 bases from J, leaving 18 bases between. The CDR3 sequence is 16 residues long.